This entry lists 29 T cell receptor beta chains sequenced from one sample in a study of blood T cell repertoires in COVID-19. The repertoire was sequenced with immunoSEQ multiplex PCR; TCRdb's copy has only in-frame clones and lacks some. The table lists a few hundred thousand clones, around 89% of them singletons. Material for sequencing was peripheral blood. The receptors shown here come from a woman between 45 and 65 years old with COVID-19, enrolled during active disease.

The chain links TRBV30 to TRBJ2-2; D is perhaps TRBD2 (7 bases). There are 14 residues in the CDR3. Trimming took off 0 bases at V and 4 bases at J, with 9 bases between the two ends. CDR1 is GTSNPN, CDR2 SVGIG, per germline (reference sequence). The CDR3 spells CAWSVGGATGELFF. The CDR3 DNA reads TGTGCCTGGAGTGTAGGGGGGGCCACCGGGGAGCTGTTTTTT.

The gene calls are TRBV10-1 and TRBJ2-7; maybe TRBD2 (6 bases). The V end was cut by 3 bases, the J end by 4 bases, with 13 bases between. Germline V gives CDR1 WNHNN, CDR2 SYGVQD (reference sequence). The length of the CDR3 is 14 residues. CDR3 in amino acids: CASSDGGTIYEQYF. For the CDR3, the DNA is TGCGCCAGCAGTGATGGCGGGACCATTTACGAGCAGTACTTC.

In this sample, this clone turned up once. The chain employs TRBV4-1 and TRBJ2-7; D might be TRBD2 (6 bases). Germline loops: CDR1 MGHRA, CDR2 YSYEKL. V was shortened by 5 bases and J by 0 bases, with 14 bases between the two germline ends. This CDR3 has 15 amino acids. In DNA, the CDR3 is TGCGCCAGCAGCTCCGGGAGTTCAAGCTCCTACGAGCAGTACTTC. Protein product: CASSSGSSSSYEQYF.

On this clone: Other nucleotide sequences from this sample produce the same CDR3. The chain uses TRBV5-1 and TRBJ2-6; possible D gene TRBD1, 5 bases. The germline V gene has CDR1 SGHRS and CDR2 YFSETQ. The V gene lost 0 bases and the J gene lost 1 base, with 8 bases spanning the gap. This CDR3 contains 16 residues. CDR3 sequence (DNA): TGCGCCAGCAGCTTGGGGGGCAGTTCTGGGGCCAACGTCCTGACTTTC. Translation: CASSLGGSSGANVLTF.

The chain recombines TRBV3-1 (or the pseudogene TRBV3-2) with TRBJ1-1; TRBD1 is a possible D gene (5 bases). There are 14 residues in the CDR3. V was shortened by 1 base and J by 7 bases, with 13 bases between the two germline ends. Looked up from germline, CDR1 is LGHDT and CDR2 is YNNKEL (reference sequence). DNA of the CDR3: TGTGCCAGCAGCCAAGGGCCGGTCGGGGGTGAAGCTTTCTTT. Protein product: CASSQGPVGGEAFF.

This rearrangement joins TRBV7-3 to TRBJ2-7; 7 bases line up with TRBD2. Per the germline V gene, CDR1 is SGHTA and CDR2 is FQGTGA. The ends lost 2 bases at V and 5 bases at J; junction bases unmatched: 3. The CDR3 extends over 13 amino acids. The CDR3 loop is CASSLVGTNEQYF. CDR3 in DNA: TGTGCCAGCAGCTTAGTGGGGACTAACGAGCAGTACTTC.

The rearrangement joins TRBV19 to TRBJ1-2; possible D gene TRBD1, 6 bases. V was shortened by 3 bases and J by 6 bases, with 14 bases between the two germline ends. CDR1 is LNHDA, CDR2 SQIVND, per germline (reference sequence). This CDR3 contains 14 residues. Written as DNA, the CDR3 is TGTGCCAGTAGTATTAGGTACAGGGATGATGGCTACACCTTC. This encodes CASSIRYRDDGYTF.

The CDR3 DNA follows: TGTGCCAGCAGTTCCTCGGTTTCCAGGAGGAGTGAAAAACTGTTTTTT. It specifies CASSSSVSRRSEKLFF. The gene calls are TRBV27 and TRBJ1-4; no clear D. CDR3 size: 16 residues. Trimming took off 4 bases at V and 7 bases at J, with 19 bases between the two ends. Per the germline V gene, CDR1 is MNHEY and CDR2 is SMNVEV (reference sequence).

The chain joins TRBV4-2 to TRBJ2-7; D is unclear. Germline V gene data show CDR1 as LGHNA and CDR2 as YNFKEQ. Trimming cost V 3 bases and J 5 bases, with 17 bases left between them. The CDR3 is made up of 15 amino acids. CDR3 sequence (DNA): TGTGCCAGCAGCCAGGAGAAGGATCCGAACGACGAGCAGTACTTC. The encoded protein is CASSQEKDPNDEQYF.

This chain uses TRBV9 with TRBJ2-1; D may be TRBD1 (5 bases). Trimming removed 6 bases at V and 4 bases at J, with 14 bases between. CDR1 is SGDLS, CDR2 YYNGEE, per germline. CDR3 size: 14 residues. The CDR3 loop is CASNNLDSYNEQFF. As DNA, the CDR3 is TGTGCCAGCAACAACCTCGACAGTTACAATGAGCAGTTCTTC.

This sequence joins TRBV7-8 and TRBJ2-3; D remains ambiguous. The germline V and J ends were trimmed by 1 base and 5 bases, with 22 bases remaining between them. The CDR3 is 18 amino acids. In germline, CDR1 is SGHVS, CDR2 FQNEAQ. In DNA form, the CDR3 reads TGTGCCAGCAGCTTAGTAAGGCCCGGCGGATCCCAGCGAGATACGCAGTATTTT. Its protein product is CASSLVRPGGSQRDTQYF.

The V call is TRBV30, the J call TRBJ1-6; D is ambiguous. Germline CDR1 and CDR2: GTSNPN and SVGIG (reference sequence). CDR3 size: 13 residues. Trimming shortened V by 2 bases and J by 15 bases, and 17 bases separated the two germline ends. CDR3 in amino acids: CAWSFDSLGNLHF. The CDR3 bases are TGTGCCTGGAGTTTCGACTCCCTCGGTAACCTCCACTTT.

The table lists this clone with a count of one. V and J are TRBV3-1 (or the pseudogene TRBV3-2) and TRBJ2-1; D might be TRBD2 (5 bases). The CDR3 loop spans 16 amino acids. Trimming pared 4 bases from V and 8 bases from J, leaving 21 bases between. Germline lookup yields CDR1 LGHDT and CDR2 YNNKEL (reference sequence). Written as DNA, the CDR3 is TGTGCCAGCAGCCCGCAGGCCCCAGCGGCATGGGATGAGCAGTTCTTC. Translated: CASSPQAPAAWDEQFF.

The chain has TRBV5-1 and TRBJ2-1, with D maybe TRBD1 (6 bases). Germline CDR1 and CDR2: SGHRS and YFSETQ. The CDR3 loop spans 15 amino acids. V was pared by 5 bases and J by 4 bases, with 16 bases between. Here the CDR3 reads CASRTRTDTYNEQFF. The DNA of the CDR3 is TGCGCCAGCAGAACTCGGACAGACACTTACAATGAGCAGTTCTTC.

The chain's CDR3 is CSAGRGRSFF. CDR3 sequence (DNA): TGCAGTGCTGGACGGGGTAGGTCTTTCTTT. This chain connects TRBV20-1 to TRBJ1-1; D remains ambiguous. Germline V CDR1 and CDR2: DFQATT, SNEGSKA (reference sequence). Deletions cut 5 bases from V and 12 bases from J, with 13 bases between. There are 10 residues in the CDR3.

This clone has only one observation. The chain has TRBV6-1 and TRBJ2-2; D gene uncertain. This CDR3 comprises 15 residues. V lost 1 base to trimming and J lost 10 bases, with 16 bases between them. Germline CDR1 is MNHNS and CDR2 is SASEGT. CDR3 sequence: CASSEGLSAGLELFF. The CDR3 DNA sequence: TGTGCCAGCAGTGAAGGGCTGAGCGCCGGTCTGGAGCTGTTTTTT.

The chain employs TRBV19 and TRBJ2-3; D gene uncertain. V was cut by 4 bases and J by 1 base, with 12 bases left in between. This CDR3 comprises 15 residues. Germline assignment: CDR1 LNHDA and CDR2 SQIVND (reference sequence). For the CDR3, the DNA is TGTGCCAGTAGTAGGAACGCCCTAGGCACAGATACGCAGTATTTT. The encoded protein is CASSRNALGTDTQYF.

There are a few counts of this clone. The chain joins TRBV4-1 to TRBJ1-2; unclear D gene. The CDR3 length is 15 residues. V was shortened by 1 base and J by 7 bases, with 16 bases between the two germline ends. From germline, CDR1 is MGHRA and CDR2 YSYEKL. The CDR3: CASSQGGEGVSGYTF. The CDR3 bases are TGCGCCAGCAGCCAAGGTGGGGAGGGAGTCAGTGGCTACACCTTC.

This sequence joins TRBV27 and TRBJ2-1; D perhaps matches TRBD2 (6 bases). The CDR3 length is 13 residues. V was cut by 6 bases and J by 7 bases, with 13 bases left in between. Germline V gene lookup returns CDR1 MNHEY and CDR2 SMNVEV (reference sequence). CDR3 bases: TGTGCCAGCAGGTCCGGGACTTCAAATGAGCAGTTCTTC. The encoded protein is CASRSGTSNEQFF.

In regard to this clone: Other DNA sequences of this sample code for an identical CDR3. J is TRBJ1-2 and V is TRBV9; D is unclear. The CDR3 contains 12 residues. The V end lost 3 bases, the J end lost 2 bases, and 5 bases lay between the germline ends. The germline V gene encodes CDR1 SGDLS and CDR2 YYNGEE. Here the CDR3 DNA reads TGTGCCAGCAGCGGAGGGAACTATGGCTACACCTTC. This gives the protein CASSGGNYGYTF. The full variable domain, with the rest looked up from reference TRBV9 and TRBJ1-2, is DSGVTQTPKHLITATGQRVTLRCSPRSGDLSVYWYQQSLDQGLQFLIQYYNGEERAKGNILERFSAQQFPDLHSELNLSSLELGDSALYFCASSGGNYGYTFGSGTRLTVV.

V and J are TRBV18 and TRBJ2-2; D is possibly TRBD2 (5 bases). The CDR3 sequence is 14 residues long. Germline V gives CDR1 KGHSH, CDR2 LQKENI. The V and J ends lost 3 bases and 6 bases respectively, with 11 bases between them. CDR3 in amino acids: CASSPDGGAGELFF. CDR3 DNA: TGTGCCAGCTCACCTGACGGAGGAGCCGGGGAGCTGTTTTTT.

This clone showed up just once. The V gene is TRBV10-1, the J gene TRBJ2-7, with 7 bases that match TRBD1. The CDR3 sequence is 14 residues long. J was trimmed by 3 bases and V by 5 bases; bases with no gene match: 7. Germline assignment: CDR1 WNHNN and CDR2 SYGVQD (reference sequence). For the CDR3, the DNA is TGCGCCAGCAGTTACGACAGGGCTAGCTACGAGCAGTACTTC. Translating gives CASSYDRASYEQYF.

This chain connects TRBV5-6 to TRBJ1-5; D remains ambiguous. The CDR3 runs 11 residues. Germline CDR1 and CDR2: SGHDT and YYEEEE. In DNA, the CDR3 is TGTGCGAGGGATAGCAATCAGCCCCAGCATTTT. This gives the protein CARDSNQPQHF.

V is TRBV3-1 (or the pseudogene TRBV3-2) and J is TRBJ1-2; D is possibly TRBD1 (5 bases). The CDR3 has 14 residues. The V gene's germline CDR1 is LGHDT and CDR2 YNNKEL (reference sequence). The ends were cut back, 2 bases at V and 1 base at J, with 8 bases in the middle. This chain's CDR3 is CASSQIGVNYGYTF. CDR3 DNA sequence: TGTGCCAGCAGCCAAATAGGGGTTAACTATGGCTACACCTTC.

CDR3 bases: TGTGCCAGCAGTACACGGACAACTCATTCTGGAAACACCATATATTTT. The encoded protein is CASSTRTTHSGNTIYF. This chain connects TRBV25-1 to TRBJ1-3; D possibly corresponds to TRBD1 (5 bases). This CDR3 has 16 amino acids. Trimming pared 5 bases from V and 1 base from J, leaving 15 bases between. Germline CDR1 is MGHDK and CDR2 is SYGVNS.

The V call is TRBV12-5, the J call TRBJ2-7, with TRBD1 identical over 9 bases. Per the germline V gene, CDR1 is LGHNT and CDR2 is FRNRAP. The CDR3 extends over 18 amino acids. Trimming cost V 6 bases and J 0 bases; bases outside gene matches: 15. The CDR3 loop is CASGRWTGDAPPSYEQYF. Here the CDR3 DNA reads TGTGCTAGTGGCCGTTGGACAGGGGACGCACCTCCCTCCTACGAGCAGTACTTC.

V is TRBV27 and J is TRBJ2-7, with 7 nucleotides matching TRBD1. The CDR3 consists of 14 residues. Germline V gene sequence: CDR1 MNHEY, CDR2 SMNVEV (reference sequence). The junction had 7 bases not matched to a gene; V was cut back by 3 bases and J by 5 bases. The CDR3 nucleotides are TGTGCCAGCAGTTTCCTGACAGGGTCCGACGAGCAGTACTTC. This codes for CASSFLTGSDEQYF.

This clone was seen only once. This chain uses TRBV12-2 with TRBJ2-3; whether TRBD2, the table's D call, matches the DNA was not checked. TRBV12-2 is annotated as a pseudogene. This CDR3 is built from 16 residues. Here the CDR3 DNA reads TGTGCAAGTCGCTTACGTATCCTATCAAGCACAGATACGCAGTATTTT. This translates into CASRLRILSSTDTQYF.

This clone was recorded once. The CDR3 sequence: CASRPMAAYEQYF. CDR3 DNA: TGTGCCAGCAGGCCGATGGCTGCCTACGAGCAGTACTTC. This chain connects TRBV28 to TRBJ2-7; D not certain. CDR1 and CDR2 from the germline V gene are MDHEN and SYDVKM. V was cut by 6 bases and J by 2 bases, with 11 bases left in between. CDR3 length: 13 residues.